The next 23 T cell receptor beta chains were all read from a single sample in a study of control samples from healthy donors and cancer patients. Produced via immunoSEQ multiplex PCR; TCRdb's table is partial and in-frame only. Among 22,000 or so clones listed, around nine tenths were seen once. Sequenced sample: PBMCs. These receptors came from a woman aged 55-69 years with head and neck cancer.

The chain couples TRBV2 to TRBJ2-5; D gene unclear. Trimming left V 7 bases short and J 4 bases short, with 19 bases between. Germline V gene lookup returns CDR1 SNHLY and CDR2 FYNNEI. The CDR3 loop spans 15 amino acids. CDR3 residues: CASILGSRAVETQYF. The CDR3 DNA sequence: TGTGCCAGCATCCTGGGCTCTCGAGCTGTAGAGACCCAGTACTTC.

The chain has TRBV9 and TRBJ1-1, with D uncertain. CDR1 and CDR2 (germline): SGDLS, YYNGEE. Deletions cut 6 bases from V and 0 bases from J, with 18 bases between. This CDR3 contains 16 residues. The CDR3 DNA sequence: TGTGCCAGCATCCCACAGAATTCTGTCATGAACACTGAAGCTTTCTTT. Translated: CASIPQNSVMNTEAFF.

The rearrangement links TRBV12-3 or TRBV12-4 to TRBJ1-5; no clear D. This CDR3 is 13 amino acids long. V lost 3 bases and J lost 8, with 11 bases in between. The CDR3 is CASSFQEFEPQHF. The CDR3 region has the DNA TGTGCCAGCAGTTTTCAGGAATTCGAGCCCCAGCATTTT.

The V and J genes are TRBV2 and TRBJ1-6; TRBD1 agrees at 7 bases. The germline gives CDR1 SNHLY, CDR2 FYNNEI. CDR3 length: 15 amino acids. Trimming removed 5 bases from V and 8 bases from J; junction bases left unmatched: 9. Written as DNA, the CDR3 is TGTGCCAGCAGTATGAACCGGGACAGATATTCACCCCTCCACTTT. Translating gives CASSMNRDRYSPLHF.

The genes are TRBV5-8 and TRBJ1-1; no definite D call. V was pared by 0 bases and J by 5 bases, with 11 bases between. The germline gives CDR1 SGHTS, CDR2 YDEGEE. CDR3 length: 14 residues. The CDR3 here is CASSLVRSTTEAFF. CDR3 bases: TGTGCCAGCAGCTTGGTACGGTCCACAACTGAAGCTTTCTTT.

This clone appeared a few times. In nucleotides, the CDR3 is TGTGCCAGCAGCTTAGCAGGGGGTGGTGCCAATGAGCAGTTCTTC. It is translated as CASSLAGGGANEQFF. The chain employs TRBV7-8 and TRBJ2-1, with a tentative D call TRBD1 (6 bases). Trimming shortened V by 0 bases and J by 6 bases, and 12 bases separated the two germline ends. Germline lookup yields CDR1 SGHVS and CDR2 FQNEAQ. The CDR3 is made up of 15 amino acids.

The CDR3 sequence is CASRRGGGNYEQYF. The CDR3 DNA is TGTGCCAGCAGACGTGGCGGGGGCAACTACGAGCAGTACTTC. The chain is built from TRBV28 and TRBJ2-7, with TRBD2 as a possible D gene (7 bases). V was pared by 6 bases and J by 3 bases, with 15 bases between. Germline lookup yields CDR1 MDHEN and CDR2 SYDVKM. This CDR3 spans 14 amino acids.

The gene calls are TRBV7-8 and TRBJ1-1; D is perhaps TRBD1 (6 bases). CDR1 and CDR2 (germline): SGHVS, FQNEAQ. The CDR3 spans 14 residues. V lost 5 bases and J 4 bases, leaving 14 bases between the germline ends. In DNA, the CDR3 is TGTGCCAGCAGCCCCACAGGAGGGGGCACTGAAGCTTTCTTT. It codes for CASSPTGGGTEAFF.

The chain recombines TRBV19 with TRBJ2-7; a possible D gene is TRBD1 (6 bases). Germline V gene sequence: CDR1 LNHDA, CDR2 SQIVND (reference sequence). CDR3 length equals 14 residues. V gave up 5 bases and J gave up 0 bases, with 11 bases separating them. CDR3 residues: CASSPRTVSYEQYF. The CDR3 coding sequence is TGTGCCAGTAGTCCAAGGACAGTCTCCTACGAGCAGTACTTC.

The rearrangement joins TRBV4-2 to TRBJ2-1; D is perhaps TRBD1 (6 bases). The V end was cut by 0 bases, the J end by 7 bases, with 13 bases between. This CDR3 spans 15 amino acids. Germline loops: CDR1 LGHNA, CDR2 YNFKEQ. The CDR3 DNA sequence: TGTGCCAGCAGCCAAGAAGGGGGTTCGTTAAATGAGCAGTTCTTC. Protein product: CASSQEGGSLNEQFF.

J is TRBJ1-1 and V is TRBV2, with TRBD1 matching 8 bases. Trimming at V came to 4 bases and at J to 3 bases, leaving 4 bases not matched to a gene. CDR3 size: 14 residues. CDR1 and CDR2 (germline): SNHLY, FYNNEI. The CDR3 region is CASSAQGADTEAFF. The CDR3 DNA is TGTGCCAGCAGTGCCCAGGGGGCGGACACTGAAGCTTTCTTT.

The chain recombines TRBV10-2 with TRBJ1-6, with D unresolved. The germline V and J ends were trimmed by 3 bases and 13 bases, with 10 bases remaining between them. CDR3 length: 12 residues. Per the germline V gene, CDR1 is WSHSY and CDR2 is SAAADI. CDR3: CASSDPGRPLHF. The CDR3 coding sequence is TGCGCCAGCAGTGACCCTGGGAGGCCCCTCCACTTT.

CDR3 amino acids: CASSSGTGGYGYTF. Here the CDR3 DNA reads TGTGCCAGCAGCTCCGGGACAGGGGGCTATGGCTACACCTTC. The V call is TRBV6-5, the J call TRBJ1-2, with 11 positions matching TRBD1. Germline V gives CDR1 MNHEY, CDR2 SVGAGI. V lost 6 bases and J lost 4; bases outside the gene matches: 4. The CDR3 runs 14 residues.

On this clone: Other DNA sequences from this sample encode an identical CDR3 as well. The rearrangement links TRBV5-1 to TRBJ2-5; possibly TRBD1 or TRBD2 for D (6 bases each). The CDR3 covers 14 residues. The germline V gene encodes CDR1 SGHRS and CDR2 YFSETQ. Trimming removed 0 bases from V and 5 bases from J, with 11 bases in between. CDR3 residues: CASSLAGARETQYF. CDR3 in DNA: TGCGCCAGCAGCTTGGCGGGGGCCAGGGAGACCCAGTACTTC.

This clone occurred once. The chain is built from TRBV5-1 and TRBJ2-1; D unresolved. CDR1 and CDR2 from the germline V gene are SGHRS and YFSETQ. V was shortened by 1 base and J by 7 bases, with 15 bases between the two germline ends. The CDR3 is 15 residues long. The CDR3 nucleotides read TGCGCCAGCAGCTTGAGTTCGGTTCAAGTAAATGAGCAGTTCTTC. This sequence encodes CASSLSSVQVNEQFF.

This chain uses TRBV4-2 with TRBJ2-7; TRBD1 agrees at 8 bases. V shed 3 bases and J 1 base; nucleotides not matched to a gene: 11. CDR1 is LGHNA, CDR2 YNFKEQ, per germline. The CDR3 is 17 residues long. The CDR3 spells CASSQQHGTGRSYEQYF. In DNA, the CDR3 is TGTGCCAGCAGCCAGCAACACGGGACAGGTCGTTCCTACGAGCAGTACTTC.

The chain uses TRBV7-3 and TRBJ2-1; 9 positions match TRBD1. In germline, CDR1 is SGHTA, CDR2 FQGTGA. V lost 0 bases and J lost 8; bases outside the gene matches: 14. CDR3 length equals 18 residues. The CDR3 loop reads CASSLTGRAGTGRDEQFF. CDR3 bases: TGTGCCAGCAGCTTAACCGGGCGGGCCGGGACAGGGCGAGATGAGCAGTTCTTC.

The V gene is TRBV20-1, the J gene TRBJ1-2, with D hard to call. The CDR3 has 11 amino acids. Germline CDR1 and CDR2: DFQATT and SNEGSKA (reference sequence). Deletions cut 6 bases from V and 8 bases from J, with 13 bases between. CDR3 residues: CSAPGSSGYTF. CDR3 bases: TGCAGTGCCCCTGGGAGTAGCGGCTACACCTTC.

This rearrangement joins TRBV11-2 to TRBJ2-1; possible D gene TRBD2, 6 bases. Germline V gives CDR1 SGHAT, CDR2 FQNNGV. With 3 bases removed from V and 0 bases from J, the gap between germline ends came to 12 bases. The CDR3 loop spans 16 amino acids. The CDR3 region has the DNA TGTGCCAGCAGCTTTAGAGGGGACTTCTCCTACAATGAGCAGTTCTTC. Protein product: CASSFRGDFSYNEQFF.

V usage is TRBV27 and J usage is TRBJ2-5; 7 nucleotides match TRBD1. Germline loops: CDR1 MNHEY, CDR2 SMNVEV (reference sequence). J was trimmed by 5 bases and V by 0 bases; bases with no gene match: 3. CDR3 length equals 14 residues. CDR3 coding DNA: TGTGCCAGCAGTTTATCGACAGGGCGGGAGACCCAGTACTTC. Encoded protein: CASSLSTGRETQYF.

V and J are TRBV27 and TRBJ2-7; TRBD1 is a possible D gene (6 bases). The CDR3 runs 14 residues. V was shortened by 5 bases and J by 3 bases, with 14 bases between the two germline ends. Germline assignment: CDR1 MNHEY and CDR2 SMNVEV (reference sequence). CDR3 sequence (DNA): TGTGCCAGCAGTAGACAGGATTACGGCTACGAGCAGTACTTC. Protein: CASSRQDYGYEQYF.

This chain joins TRBV6-6 and TRBJ2-1, with no clear D. Germline V CDR1 and CDR2: MNHNY, SVGAGI (reference sequence). V was trimmed by 5 bases and J by 9 bases, leaving 11 bases between them. The CDR3 totals 12 residues. The CDR3 loop reads CASSPDLGEQFF. The CDR3 coding sequence is TGTGCCAGCAGTCCCGACTTAGGTGAGCAGTTCTTC.

The chain uses TRBV28 and TRBJ1-1, with D perhaps matching TRBD1 (5 bases). V gave up 2 bases and J gave up 2 bases, with 6 bases separating them. The CDR3 is 13 residues long. Per the germline V gene, CDR1 is MDHEN and CDR2 is SYDVKM. CDR3 residues: CASSLGGNTEAFF. CDR3 coding DNA: TGTGCCAGCAGTTTAGGGGGAAACACTGAAGCTTTCTTT.